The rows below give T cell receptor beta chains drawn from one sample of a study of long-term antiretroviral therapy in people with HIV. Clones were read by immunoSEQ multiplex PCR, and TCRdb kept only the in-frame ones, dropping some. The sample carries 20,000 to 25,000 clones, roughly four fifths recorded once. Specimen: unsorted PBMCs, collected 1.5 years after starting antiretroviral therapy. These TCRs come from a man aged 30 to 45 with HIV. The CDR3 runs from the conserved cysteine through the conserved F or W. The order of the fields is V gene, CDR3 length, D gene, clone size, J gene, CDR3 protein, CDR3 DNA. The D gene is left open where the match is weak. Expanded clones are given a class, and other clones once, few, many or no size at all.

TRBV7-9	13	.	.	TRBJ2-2	CASSLGGVGELFF	TGTGCCAGCAGCTTAGGGGGTGTCGGGGAGCTGTTTTTT
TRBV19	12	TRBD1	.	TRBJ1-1	CASRTGATEAFF	TGTGCCAGTAGAACAGGGGCCACTGAAGCTTTCTTT
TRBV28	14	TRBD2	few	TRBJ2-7	CASRRGAGPYEQYF	TGTGCCAGCAGGCGGGGGGCGGGGCCCTACGAGCAGTACTTC
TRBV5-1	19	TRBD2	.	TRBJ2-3	CASSLAWGSGRAPTDTQYF	TGCGCCAGCAGCTTGGCCTGGGGTAGCGGGAGGGCCCCGACAGATACGCAGTATTTT
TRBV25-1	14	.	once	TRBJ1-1	CASSPSGSYTEAFF	TGTGCCAGCAGCCCGTCGGGGTCGTACACTGAAGCTTTCTTT
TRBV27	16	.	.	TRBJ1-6	CASTLKVEAGISPLHF	TGTGCCAGCACCCTAAAGGTGGAGGCTGGGATTTCACCCCTCCACTTT
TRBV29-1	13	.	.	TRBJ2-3	CSVTDSGTDTQYF	TGCAGCGTCACTGACAGCGGCACAGATACGCAGTATTTT
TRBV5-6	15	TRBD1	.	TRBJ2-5	CASSRDRGRGETQYF	TGTGCCAGCAGCAGGGACAGGGGAAGGGGGGAGACCCAGTACTTC
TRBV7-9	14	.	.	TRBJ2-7	CASSSFTSAYEQYF	TGTGCCAGCAGCTCCTTTACTTCAGCCTACGAGCAGTACTTC
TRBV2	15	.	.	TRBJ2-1	CASSEATGNYNEQFF	TGTGCCAGCAGTGAAGCTACGGGGAACTACAATGAGCAGTTCTTC
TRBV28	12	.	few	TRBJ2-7	CASRGEAYEQYF	TGTGCCAGCAGGGGCGAAGCCTACGAGCAGTACTTC
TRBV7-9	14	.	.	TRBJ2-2	CASSSLLNTGELFF	TGTGCCAGCAGCTCTCTATTGAACACCGGGGAGCTGTTTTTT
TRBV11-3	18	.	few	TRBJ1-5	CASSSPQKGQCSNQPQHF	TGTGCCAGCAGCTCACCTCAAAAAGGACAGTGTAGCAATCAGCCCCAGCATTTT
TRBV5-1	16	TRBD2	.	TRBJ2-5	CASSLLGAGVQETQYF	TGCGCCAGCAGCCTCCTAGGGGCGGGGGTCCAAGAGACCCAGTACTTC
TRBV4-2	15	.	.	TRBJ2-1	CASSQGGGSNNEQFF	TGTGCCAGCAGCCAAGGGGGCGGGTCCAACAATGAGCAGTTCTTC
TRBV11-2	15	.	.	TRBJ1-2	CASSLTDSPFYGYTF	TGTGCCAGCAGCTTAACGGACAGCCCTTTCTATGGCTACACCTTC
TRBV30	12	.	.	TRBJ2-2	CAWSFITGELFF	TGTGCCTGGAGCTTTATAACCGGGGAGCTGTTTTTT
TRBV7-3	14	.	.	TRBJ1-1	CASSPRTPNTEAFF	TGTGCCAGCAGCCCCCGGACACCGAACACTGAAGCTTTCTTT
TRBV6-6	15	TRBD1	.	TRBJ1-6	CASSYSQGADSPLHF	TGTGCCAGCAGTTACTCGCAGGGGGCCGATTCACCCCTCCACTTT
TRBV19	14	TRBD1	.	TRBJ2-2	CASRPDRVAGELFF	TGTGCCAGTAGACCGGACAGGGTCGCCGGGGAGCTGTTTTTT
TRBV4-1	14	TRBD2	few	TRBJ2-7	CASSQLAGRNEQYF	TGCGCCAGCAGTCAACTAGCGGGGAGGAACGAGCAGTACTTC
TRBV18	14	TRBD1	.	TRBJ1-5	CASSQGQGSQPQHF	TGTGCCAGCTCACAGGGACAGGGCAGTCAGCCCCAGCATTTT
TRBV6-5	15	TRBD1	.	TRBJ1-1	CASSYTDRADTEAFF	TGTGCCAGCAGTTATACGGACAGGGCGGACACTGAAGCTTTCTTT
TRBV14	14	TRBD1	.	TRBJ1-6	CASSYDRGNSPLHF	TGTGCCAGCAGTTACGACAGGGGTAATTCACCCCTCCACTTT
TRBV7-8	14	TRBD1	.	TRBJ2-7	CASIPRQGAYEQYF	TGTGCCAGCATCCCACGACAGGGGGCCTACGAGCAGTACTTC
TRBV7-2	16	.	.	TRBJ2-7	CASSLASAGPSYEQYF	TGTGCCAGCAGCTTAGCGAGTGCGGGGCCCTCCTACGAGCAGTACTTC
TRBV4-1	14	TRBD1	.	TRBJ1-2	CASSRPGQGMGYTF	TGCGCCAGCAGCCGCCCGGGACAGGGAATGGGCTACACCTTC
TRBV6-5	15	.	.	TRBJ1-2	CASSAGQMKDYGYTF	TGTGCCAGCAGTGCCGGACAAATGAAGGACTATGGCTACACCTTC
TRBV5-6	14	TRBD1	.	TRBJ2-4	CASSLGTGKNIQYF	TGTGCCAGCAGCTTGGGGACAGGAAAAAACATTCAGTACTTC
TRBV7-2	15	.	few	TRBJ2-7	CASSSTAELPYEQYF	TGTGCCAGCAGCTCCACAGCCGAGCTCCCCTACGAGCAGTACTTC
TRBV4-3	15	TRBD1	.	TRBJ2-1	CASSQAGGGYNEQFF	TGCGCCAGCAGCCAAGCAGGGGGTGGCTACAATGAGCAGTTCTTC
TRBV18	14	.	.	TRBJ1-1	CASSPPASPTEAFF	TGTGCCAGCTCACCACCGGCCAGCCCCACTGAAGCTTTCTTT
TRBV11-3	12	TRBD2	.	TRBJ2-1	CASRSGSNEQFF	TGTGCCAGCAGAAGCGGGAGCAATGAGCAGTTCTTC
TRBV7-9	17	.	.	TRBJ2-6	CASSLVGEYSGANVLTF	TGTGCCAGCAGCTTAGTCGGGGAATACTCTGGGGCCAACGTCCTGACTTTC
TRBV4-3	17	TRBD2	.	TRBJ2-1	CASSSGLAGDGVDEQFF	TGCGCCAGCAGCTCCGGACTAGCGGGAGATGGTGTGGATGAGCAGTTCTTC
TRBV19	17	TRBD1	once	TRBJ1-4	CASNPPRQGLGNEKLFF	TGTGCCAGTAACCCTCCTCGACAGGGGCTGGGTAATGAAAAACTGTTTTTT
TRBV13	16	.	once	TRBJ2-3	CASSSDPGTPTDTQYF	TGTGCCAGCAGTTCCGACCCCGGGACCCCCACAGATACGCAGTATTTT
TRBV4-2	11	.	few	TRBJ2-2	CASRTSGELFF	TGTGCCAGCAGGACCTCCGGGGAGCTGTTTTTT
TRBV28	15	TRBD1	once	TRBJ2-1	CASSPGQGRYNEQFF	TGTGCCAGCAGTCCCGGACAGGGGAGGTACAATGAGCAGTTCTTC
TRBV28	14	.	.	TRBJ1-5	CASSSNGPNQPQHF	TGTGCCAGCAGTTCCAACGGCCCGAATCAGCCCCAGCATTTT
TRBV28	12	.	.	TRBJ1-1	CASSQTPPVAFF	TGTGCCAGCAGTCAGACTCCCCCGGTAGCTTTCTTT